The T cell receptor beta chain under discussion was sequenced for a study of blood T cell repertoires in COVID-19. Produced via immunoSEQ multiplex PCR; TCRdb's table is partial and in-frame only. Altogether about 400,000 clones are present, around 87% being singletons, with the ten largest covering around 9.3%. Clinical history reported by participants formed the basis on which cohorts were assigned. Germline CDR1 is MDHEN and CDR2 is SYDVKM. The CDR3 contains 13 residues. This sequence was found in a woman aged 45-65 years who had recovered from COVID-19. This chain links TRBV28 with TRBJ2-7; 12 nucleotides agree with TRBD2. Sequencing was done on a sample of PBMCs or T cells enriched from blood (not recorded which). The CDR3 protein is CASRTSGAYEQYF. CDR3 DNA sequence: TGTGCGTCACGGACTAGCGGGGCCTACGAGCAGTACTTC.